The clone carrying this T cell receptor (beta chain) was found a few times. The antigen remains undetermined. The germline V gene has CDR1 SNHLY and CDR2 FYNNEI. V shed 4 bases, J shed 3 bases, and the junction held 4 bases outside the gene matches. This CDR3 region has 14 residues. Every donor was a healthy person donating bone marrow. The data were taken from a study of cytomegalovirus exposure and HLA in healthy donors. As for the study in general: Around 180 million T cells yielded over 90 million unique TCR beta sequences in earlier analysis.

Study-wide results and limits: Using a false discovery rate of 0.05, a later analysis showed that approximately 18,000 TCR beta sequences were associated with HLA alleles.

The PCR made use of 60 Vbeta and 13 Jbeta primers. The protocol was immunoSEQ multiplex PCR, while the TCRdb copy is restricted to in-frame clones and leaves out a portion. The data hold more than 85,000 clones, with over 75% observed a single time. V is TRBV2 and J is TRBJ2-5, with 8 bases lining up with TRBD1. The sequence came from a man under 40 in good health and CMV-seropositive. Sequenced material: PBMCs. Here the CDR3 reads CASSARGREETQYF. The CDR3 DNA reads TGTGCCAGCAGTGCCAGGGGGCGCGAAGAGACCCAGTACTTC.